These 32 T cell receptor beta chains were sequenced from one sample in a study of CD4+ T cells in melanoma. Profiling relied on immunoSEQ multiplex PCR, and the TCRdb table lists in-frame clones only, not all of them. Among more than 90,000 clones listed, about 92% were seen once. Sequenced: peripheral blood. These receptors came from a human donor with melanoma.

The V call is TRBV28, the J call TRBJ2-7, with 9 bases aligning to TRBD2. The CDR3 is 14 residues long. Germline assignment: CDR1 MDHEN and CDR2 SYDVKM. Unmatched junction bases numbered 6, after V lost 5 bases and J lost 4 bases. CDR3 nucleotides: TGTGCCAGCAGTATCGGGACTAGCCAATACGAGCAGTACTTC. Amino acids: CASSIGTSQYEQYF.

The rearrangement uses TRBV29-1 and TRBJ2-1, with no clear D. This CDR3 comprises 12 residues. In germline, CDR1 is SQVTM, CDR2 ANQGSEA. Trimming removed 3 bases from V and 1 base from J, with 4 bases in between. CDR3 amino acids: CSVDRSYNEQFF. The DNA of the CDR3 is TGCAGCGTTGATAGGTCCTACAATGAGCAGTTCTTC.

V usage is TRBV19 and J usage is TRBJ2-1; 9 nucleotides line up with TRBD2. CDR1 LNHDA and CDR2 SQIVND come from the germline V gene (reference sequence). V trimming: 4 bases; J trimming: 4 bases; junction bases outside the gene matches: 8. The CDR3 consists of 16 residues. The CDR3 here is CASSSSPRGGYNEQFF. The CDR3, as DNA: TGTGCCAGTAGTAGCTCTCCGCGGGGGGGATACAATGAGCAGTTCTTC.

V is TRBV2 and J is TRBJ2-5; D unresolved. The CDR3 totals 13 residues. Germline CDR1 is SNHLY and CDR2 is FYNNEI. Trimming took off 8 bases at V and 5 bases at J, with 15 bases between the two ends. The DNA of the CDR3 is TGTGCCAGCCTTACCCCGTACGTGGAGACCCAGTACTTC. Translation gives CASLTPYVETQYF. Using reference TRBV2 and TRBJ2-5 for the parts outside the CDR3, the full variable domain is EPEVTQTPSHQVTQMGQEVILRCVPISNHLYFYWYRQILGQKVEFLVSFYNNEISEKSEIFDDQFSVERPDGSNFTLKIRSTKLEDSAMYFCASLTPYVETQYFGPGTRLLVL.

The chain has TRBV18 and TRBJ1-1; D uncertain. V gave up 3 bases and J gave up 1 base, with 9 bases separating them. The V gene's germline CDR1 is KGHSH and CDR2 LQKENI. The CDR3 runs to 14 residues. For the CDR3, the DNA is TGTGCCAGCTCACCCTACGCGGAGAACACTGAAGCTTTCTTT. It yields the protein CASSPYAENTEAFF. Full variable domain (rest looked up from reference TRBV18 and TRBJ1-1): NAGVMQNPRHLVRRRGQEARLRCSPMKGHSHVYWYRQLPEEGLKFMVYLQKENIIDESGMPKERFSAEFPKEGPSILRIQQVVRGDSAAYFCASSPYAENTEAFFGQGTRLTVV.

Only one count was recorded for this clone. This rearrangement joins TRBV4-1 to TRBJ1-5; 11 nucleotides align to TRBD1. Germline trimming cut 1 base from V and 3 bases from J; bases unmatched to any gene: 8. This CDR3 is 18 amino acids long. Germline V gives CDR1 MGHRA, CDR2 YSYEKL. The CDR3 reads CASSQAVGQGAFNQPQHF. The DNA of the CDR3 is TGCGCCAGCAGCCAAGCCGTTGGACAGGGGGCTTTCAATCAGCCCCAGCATTTT.

The CDR3 is CAISDSYGKREPQHF. The CDR3, as DNA: TGTGCCATCAGTGATTCTTATGGGAAAAGGGAGCCCCAGCATTTT. This chain uses TRBV10-3 with TRBJ1-5; no clear D. This CDR3 region has 15 residues. The germline V and J ends were trimmed by 3 bases and 8 bases, with 17 bases remaining between them. Germline-derived CDR1 and CDR2 are ENHRY and SYGVKD.

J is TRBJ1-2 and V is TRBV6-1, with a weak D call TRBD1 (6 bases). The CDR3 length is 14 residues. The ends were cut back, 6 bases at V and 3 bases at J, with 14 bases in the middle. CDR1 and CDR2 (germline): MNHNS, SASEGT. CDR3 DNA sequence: TGTGCCAGCAGCAAGAGGGGGGGGGACTATGGCTACACCTTC. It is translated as CASSKRGGDYGYTF.

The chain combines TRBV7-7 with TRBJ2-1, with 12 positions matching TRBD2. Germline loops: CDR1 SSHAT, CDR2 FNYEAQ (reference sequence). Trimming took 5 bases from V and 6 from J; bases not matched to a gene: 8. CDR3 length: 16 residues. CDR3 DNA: TGTGCCAGCAGCCCACCGGGACTAGCGGGCCTCAATGAGCAGTTCTTC. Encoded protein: CASSPPGLAGLNEQFF.

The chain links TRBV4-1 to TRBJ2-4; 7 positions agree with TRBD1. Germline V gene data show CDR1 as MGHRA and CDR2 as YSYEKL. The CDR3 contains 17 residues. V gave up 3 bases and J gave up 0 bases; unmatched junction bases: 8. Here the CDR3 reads CASSQPSQGEAKNIQYF. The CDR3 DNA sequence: TGCGCCAGCAGCCAGCCCTCCCAGGGGGAAGCCAAAAACATTCAGTACTTC.

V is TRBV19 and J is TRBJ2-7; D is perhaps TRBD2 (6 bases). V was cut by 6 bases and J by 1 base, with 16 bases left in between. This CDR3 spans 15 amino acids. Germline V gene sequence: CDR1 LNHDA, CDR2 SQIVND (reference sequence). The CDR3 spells CASSRFASDSYEQYF. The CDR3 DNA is TGTGCCAGTAGCCGGTTTGCTAGCGATTCCTACGAGCAGTACTTC.

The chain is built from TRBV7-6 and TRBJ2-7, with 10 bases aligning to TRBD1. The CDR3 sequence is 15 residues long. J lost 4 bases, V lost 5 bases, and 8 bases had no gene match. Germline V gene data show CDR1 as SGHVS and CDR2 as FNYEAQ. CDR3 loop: CASSPGRTGGYEQYF. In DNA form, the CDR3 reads TGTGCCAGCAGCCCGGGGCGGACAGGGGGTTACGAGCAGTACTTC.

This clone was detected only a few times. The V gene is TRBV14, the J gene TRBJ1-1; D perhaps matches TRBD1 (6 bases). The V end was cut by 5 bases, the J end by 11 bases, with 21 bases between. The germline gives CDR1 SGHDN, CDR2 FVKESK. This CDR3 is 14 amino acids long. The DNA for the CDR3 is TGTGCCAGCAGCTTAAACAGGGTCTCGTCTCGTGCTTTCTTT. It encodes CASSLNRVSSRAFF.

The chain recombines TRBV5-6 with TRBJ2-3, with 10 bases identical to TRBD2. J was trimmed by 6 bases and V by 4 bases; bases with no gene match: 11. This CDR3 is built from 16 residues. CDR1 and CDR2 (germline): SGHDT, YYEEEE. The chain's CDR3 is CASSRLAGAAQDTQYF. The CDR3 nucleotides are TGTGCCAGCAGCCGTCTAGCGGGGGCAGCACAGGATACGCAGTATTTT.

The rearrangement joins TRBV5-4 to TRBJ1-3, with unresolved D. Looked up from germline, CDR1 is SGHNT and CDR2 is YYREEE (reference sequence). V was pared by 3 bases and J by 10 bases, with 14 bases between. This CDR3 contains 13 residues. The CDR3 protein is CASSSGSPRTIYF. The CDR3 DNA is TGTGCCAGCAGCTCCGGGTCACCAAGGACCATATATTTT.

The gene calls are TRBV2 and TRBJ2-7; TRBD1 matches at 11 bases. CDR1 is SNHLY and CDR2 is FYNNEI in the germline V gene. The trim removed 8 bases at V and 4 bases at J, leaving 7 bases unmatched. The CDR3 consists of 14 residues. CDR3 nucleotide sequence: TGTGCCAGCGATTCCGGGACAGGGGGTTACGAGCAGTACTTC. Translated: CASDSGTGGYEQYF.

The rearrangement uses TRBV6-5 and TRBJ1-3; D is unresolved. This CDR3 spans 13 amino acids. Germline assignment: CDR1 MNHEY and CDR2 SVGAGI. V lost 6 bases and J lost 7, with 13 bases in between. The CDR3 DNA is TGTGCCAGCAGGCCCGCAGGCGGGAACACCATATATTTT. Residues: CASRPAGGNTIYF.

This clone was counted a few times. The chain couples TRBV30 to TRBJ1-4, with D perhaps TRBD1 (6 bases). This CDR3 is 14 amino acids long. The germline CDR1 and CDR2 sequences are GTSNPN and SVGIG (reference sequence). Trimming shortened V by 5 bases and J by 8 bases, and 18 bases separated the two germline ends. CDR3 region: CAWDTGNDREKLFF. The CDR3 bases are TGTGCCTGGGACACAGGGAACGATCGGGAAAAACTGTTTTTT.

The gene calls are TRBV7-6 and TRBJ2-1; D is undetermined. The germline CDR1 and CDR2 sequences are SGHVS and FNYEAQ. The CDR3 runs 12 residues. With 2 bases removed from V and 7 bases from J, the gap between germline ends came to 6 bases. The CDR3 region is CASSLTLNEQFF. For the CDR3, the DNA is TGTGCCAGCAGCTTAACTCTGAATGAGCAGTTCTTC.

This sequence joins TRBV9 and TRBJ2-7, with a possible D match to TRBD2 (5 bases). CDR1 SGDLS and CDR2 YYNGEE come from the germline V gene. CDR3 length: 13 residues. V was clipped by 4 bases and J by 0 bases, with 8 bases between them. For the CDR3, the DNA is TGTGCCAGCAGCACTCGGGACTCCTACGAGCAGTACTTC. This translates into CASSTRDSYEQYF. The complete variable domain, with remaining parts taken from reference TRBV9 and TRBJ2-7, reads DSGVTQTPKHLITATGQRVTLRCSPRSGDLSVYWYQQSLDQGLQFLIQYYNGEERAKGNILERFSAQQFPDLHSELNLSSLELGDSALYFCASSTRDSYEQYFGPGTRLTVT.

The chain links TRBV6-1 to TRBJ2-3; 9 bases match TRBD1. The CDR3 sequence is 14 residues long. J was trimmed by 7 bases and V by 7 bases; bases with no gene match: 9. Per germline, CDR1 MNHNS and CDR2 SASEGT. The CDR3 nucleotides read TGTGCCAGCACCGGGGACAGGGCGCACAATACGCAGTATTTT. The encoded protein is CASTGDRAHNTQYF.

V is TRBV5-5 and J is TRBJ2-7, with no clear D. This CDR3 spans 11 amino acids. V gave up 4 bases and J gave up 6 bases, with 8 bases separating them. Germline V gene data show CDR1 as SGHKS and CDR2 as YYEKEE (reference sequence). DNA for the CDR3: TGTGCCAGCAGCCTGGACGTCGAGCAGTACTTC. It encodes CASSLDVEQYF.

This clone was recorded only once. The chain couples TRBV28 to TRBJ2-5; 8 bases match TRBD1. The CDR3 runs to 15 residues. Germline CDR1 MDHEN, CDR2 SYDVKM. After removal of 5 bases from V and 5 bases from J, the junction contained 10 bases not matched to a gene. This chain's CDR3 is CASSLTGVVWETQYF. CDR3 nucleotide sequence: TGTGCCAGCAGTCTGACAGGGGTCGTTTGGGAGACCCAGTACTTC.

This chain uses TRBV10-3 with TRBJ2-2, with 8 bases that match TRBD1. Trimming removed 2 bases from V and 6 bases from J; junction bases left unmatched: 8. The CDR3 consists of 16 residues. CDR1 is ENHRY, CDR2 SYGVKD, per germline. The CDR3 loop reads CAISETPLQGAGELFF. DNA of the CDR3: TGTGCCATCAGTGAGACTCCTTTACAGGGGGCCGGGGAGCTGTTTTTT.

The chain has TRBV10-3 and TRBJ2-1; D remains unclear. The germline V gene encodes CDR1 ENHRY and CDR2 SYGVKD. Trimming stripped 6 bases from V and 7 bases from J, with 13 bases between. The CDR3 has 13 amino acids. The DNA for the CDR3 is TGTGCCATCAGCCCCGCCATAGGGAATGAGCAGTTCTTC. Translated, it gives CAISPAIGNEQFF.

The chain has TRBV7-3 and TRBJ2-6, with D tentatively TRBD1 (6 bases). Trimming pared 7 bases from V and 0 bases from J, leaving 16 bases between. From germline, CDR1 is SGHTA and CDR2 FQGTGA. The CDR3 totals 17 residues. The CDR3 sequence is CASTMTGTASGANVLTF. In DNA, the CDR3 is TGTGCCAGCACCATGACAGGTACCGCCTCTGGGGCCAACGTCCTGACTTTC.

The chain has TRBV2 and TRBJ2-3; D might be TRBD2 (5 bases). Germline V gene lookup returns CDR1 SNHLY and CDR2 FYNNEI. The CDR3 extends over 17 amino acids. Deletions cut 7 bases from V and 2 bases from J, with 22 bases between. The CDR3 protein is CASTEGAGNSITDTQYF. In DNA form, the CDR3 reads TGTGCCAGCACCGAGGGTGCTGGGAACTCTATCACAGATACGCAGTATTTT. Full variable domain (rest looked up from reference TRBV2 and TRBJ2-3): EPEVTQTPSHQVTQMGQEVILRCVPISNHLYFYWYRQILGQKVEFLVSFYNNEISEKSEIFDDQFSVERPDGSNFTLKIRSTKLEDSAMYFCASTEGAGNSITDTQYFGPGTRLTVL.

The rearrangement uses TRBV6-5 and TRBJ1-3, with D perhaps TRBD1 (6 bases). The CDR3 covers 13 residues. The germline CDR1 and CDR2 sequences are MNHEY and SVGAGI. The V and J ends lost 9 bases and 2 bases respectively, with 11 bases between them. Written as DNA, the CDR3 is TGTGCCAGTCAGGAGGGGGCTGGAAACACCATATATTTT. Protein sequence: CASQEGAGNTIYF.

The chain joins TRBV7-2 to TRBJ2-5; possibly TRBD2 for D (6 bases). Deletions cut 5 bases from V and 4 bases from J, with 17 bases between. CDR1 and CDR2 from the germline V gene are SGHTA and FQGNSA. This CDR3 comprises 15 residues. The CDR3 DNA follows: TGTGCCAGCAGCCCCGTTCGCGGGGAGGTAGAGACCCAGTACTTC. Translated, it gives CASSPVRGEVETQYF.

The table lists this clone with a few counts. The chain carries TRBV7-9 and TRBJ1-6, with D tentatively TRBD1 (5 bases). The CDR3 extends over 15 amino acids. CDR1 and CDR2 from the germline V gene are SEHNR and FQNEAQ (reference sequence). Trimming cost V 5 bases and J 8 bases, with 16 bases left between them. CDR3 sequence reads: CASSAPSGPDSPLHF. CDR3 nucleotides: TGTGCCAGCAGCGCTCCATCGGGGCCCGATTCACCCCTCCACTTT.

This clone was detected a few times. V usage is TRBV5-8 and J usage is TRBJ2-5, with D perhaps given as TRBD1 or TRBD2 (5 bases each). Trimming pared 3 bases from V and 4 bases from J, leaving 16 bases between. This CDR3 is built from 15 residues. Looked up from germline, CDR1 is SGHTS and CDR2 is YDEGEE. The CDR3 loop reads CASSSGQGEGETQYF. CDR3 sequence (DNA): TGTGCCAGCAGCTCTGGCCAGGGTGAGGGAGAGACCCAGTACTTC.

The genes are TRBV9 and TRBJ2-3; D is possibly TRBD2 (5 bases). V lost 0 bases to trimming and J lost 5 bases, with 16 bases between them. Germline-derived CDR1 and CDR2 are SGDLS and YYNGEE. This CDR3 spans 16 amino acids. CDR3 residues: CASSVVGRLREDTQYF. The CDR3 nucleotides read TGTGCCAGCAGCGTAGTCGGGCGACTACGCGAAGATACGCAGTATTTT.